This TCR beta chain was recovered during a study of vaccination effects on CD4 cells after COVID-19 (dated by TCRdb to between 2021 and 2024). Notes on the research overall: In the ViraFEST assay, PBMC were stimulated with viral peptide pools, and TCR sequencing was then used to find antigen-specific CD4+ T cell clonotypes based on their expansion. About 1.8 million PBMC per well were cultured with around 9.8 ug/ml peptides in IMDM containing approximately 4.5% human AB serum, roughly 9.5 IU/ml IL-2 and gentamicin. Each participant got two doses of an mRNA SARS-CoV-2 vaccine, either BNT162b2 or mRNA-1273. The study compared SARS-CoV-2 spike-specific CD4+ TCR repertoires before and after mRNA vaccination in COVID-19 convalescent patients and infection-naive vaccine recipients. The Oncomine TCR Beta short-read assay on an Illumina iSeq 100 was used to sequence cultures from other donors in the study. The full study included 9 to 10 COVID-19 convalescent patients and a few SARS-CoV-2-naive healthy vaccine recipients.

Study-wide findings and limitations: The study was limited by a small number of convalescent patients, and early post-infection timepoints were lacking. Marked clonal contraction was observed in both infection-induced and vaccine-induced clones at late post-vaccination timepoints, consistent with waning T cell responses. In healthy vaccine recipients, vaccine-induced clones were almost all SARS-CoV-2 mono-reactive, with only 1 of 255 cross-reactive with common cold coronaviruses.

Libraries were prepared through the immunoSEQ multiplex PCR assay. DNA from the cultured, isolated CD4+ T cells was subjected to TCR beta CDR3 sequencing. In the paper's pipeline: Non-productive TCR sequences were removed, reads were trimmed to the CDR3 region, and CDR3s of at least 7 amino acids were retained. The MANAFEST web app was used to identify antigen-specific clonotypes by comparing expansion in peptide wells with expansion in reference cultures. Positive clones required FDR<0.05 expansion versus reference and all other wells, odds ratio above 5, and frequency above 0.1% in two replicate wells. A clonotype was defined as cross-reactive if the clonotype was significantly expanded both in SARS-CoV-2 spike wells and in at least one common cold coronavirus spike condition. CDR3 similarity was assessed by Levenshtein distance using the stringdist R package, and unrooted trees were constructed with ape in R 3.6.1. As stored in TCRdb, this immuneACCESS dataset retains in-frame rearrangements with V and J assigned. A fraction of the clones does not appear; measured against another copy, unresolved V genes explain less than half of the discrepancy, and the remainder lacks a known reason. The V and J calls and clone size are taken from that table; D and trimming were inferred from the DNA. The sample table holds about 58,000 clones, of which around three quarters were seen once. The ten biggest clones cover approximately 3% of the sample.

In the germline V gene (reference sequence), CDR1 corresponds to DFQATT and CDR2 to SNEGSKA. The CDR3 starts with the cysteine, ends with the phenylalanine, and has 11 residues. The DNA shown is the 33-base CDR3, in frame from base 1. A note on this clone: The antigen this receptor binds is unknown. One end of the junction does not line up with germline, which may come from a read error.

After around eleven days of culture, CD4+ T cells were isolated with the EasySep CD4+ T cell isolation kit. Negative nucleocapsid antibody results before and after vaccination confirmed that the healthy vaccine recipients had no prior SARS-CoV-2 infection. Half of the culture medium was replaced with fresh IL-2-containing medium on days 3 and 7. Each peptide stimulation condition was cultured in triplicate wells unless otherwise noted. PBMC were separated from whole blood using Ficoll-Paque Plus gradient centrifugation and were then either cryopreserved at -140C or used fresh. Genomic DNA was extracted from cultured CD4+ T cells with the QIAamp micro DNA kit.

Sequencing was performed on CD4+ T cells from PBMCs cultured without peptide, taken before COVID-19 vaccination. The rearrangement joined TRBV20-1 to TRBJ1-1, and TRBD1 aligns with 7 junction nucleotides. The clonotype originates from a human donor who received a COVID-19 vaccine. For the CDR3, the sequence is CTGDSHTEAFF. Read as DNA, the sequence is TGTACGGGGGACAGCCACACTGAAGCTTTCTTT.